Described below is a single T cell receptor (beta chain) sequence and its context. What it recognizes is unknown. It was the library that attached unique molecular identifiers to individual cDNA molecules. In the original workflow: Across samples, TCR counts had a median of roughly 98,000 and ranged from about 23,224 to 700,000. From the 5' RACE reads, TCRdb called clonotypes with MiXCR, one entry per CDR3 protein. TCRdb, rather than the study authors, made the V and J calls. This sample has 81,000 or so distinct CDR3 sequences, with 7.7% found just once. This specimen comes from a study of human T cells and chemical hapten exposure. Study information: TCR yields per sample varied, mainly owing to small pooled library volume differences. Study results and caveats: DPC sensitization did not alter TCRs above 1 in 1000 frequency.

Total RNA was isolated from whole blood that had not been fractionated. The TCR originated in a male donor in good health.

The CDR3 DNA sequence: TGTGCCAGCAGCCCAGGACAGAGGAGAACTGAAGCTTTCTTT. Its translation: CASSPGQRRTEAFF. This chain uses TRBV3-1 with TRBJ1-1; possible D gene TRBD1, 6 bases. In germline, CDR1 is LGHDT, CDR2 YNNKEL (reference sequence). V was trimmed by 4 bases and J by 5 bases, leaving 14 bases between them. The CDR3 is 14 amino acids.